This T cell receptor beta chain is drawn from a study of T-cell memory formation after mild COVID-19. General study points: Clones that contracted from day 15 to 85 had balanced CD4/CD8; later expanders were CD4+ biased. Pre-infection memory already had some responding clones, implying cross-reactive memory joined. Mainly CM and EM harbored the contracting CD4+ clones; mainly EMRA harbored the CD8+ ones.

Germline V gives CDR1 LGHDT, CDR2 YNNKEL (reference sequence). V shed 5 bases and J 9 bases; nucleotides not matched to a gene: 4. This CDR3 contains 14 residues. In its sample, this clonotype was seen a few times. Its antigen is still unknown. Sample barcodes and UMIs were carried by the TCR alpha and TCR beta cDNA libraries that 5'RACE generated with constant-segment primers. TCRdb re-analysed the 5' RACE reads in MiXCR, keeping a single row per CDR3 protein. This table holds about 250,000 distinct CDR3 sequences, 15% found once. V and J are TRBV3-1 and TRBJ1-6, with 10 bases matching TRBD1. The clonotype comes from an adult woman who had mild COVID-19 (a few samples of this study predate the infection). Cell type and time point are not known. The sequenced sample was PBMCs or a T cell subset sorted from them (not recorded which). The CDR3 here is CASSAGQGRSPLHF. As DNA, the CDR3 is TGTGCCAGCAGCGCGGGACAGGGGCGTTCACCCCTCCACTTT.